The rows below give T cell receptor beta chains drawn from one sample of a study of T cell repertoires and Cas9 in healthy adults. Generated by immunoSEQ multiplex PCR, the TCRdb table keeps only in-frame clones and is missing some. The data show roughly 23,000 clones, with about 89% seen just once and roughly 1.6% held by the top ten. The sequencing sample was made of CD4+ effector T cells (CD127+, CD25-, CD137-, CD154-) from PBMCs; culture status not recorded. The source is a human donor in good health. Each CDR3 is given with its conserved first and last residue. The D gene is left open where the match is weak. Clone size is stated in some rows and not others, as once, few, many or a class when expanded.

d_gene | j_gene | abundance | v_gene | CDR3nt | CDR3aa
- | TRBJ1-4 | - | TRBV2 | TGTGCCAGCATCGGGACCTGGGGAAAACTGTTTTTT | CASIGTWGKLFF
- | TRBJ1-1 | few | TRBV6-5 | TGTGCCAGCAGTTACTCGTTAGATGTGAAGGGCGAAGCTTTCTTT | CASSYSLDVKGEAFF
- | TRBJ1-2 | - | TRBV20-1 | TGCAGTGCTTCGGCCAACTATGGCTACACCTTC | CSASANYGYTF
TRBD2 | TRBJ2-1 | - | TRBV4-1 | TGCGCCAGCAGCCAAGCCCAGCGGGGGAACAATGAGCAGTTCTTC | CASSQAQRGNNEQFF
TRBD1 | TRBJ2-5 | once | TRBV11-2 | TGTGCCAGCAGCACCGGGACAGGGGGTAGGGAGACCCAGTACTTC | CASSTGTGGRETQYF
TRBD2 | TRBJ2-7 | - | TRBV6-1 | TGTGCCAGCAGTGAAGTAGGTCTAGGCGGGGGCGAGCAGTACTTC | CASSEVGLGGGEQYF
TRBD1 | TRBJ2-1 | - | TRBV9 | TGTGCCAGCAGCTTCCTCGACAGGGCTGGCTCGGGTGAGCAGTTCTTC | CASSFLDRAGSGEQFF
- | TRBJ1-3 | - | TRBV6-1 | TGTGCCAGCAGTGAATCAGGGCTTGGAAACACCATATATTTT | CASSESGLGNTIYF
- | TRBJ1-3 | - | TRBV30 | TGTGCCTGGAGTGTACAGGGCTCTGGAAACACCATATATTTT | CAWSVQGSGNTIYF
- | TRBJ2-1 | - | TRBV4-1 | TGCGCCAGCAGCCGGACCCTAGCAGATGAGCAGTTCTTC | CASSRTLADEQFF
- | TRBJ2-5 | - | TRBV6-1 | TGTGCCAGCAGTGAAATGTGGGAGACCCAGTACTTC | CASSEMWETQYF
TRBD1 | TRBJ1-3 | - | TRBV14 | TGTGCCAGCAGCCGACAGGGGGGCTTCTCTGGAAACACCATATATTTT | CASSRQGGFSGNTIYF
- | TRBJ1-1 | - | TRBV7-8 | TGTGCCAGCATGCTACGTCAGGGAGGAATCACTGAAGCTTTCTTT | CASMLRQGGITEAFF
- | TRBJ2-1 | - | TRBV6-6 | TGTGCCAGCAGTTACTCGTCCTCAGGGATCGATGAGCAGTTCTTC | CASSYSSSGIDEQFF
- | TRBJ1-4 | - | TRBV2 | TGTGCCAGCAGGGGATCCTCGTGGGAAAAACTGTTTTTT | CASRGSSWEKLFF
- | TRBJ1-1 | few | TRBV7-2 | TGTGCCAGCAGCTTATCCCAACGGCCGGGGGGGGTTGAAGCTTTCTTT | CASSLSQRPGGVEAFF
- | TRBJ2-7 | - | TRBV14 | TGTGCCAGCAGCCAGTCTTACGAGCAGTACTTC | CASSQSYEQYF
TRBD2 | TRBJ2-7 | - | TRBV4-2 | TGTGCCAGCAGCCAGGGACTAGCGGGAGTGGAGAACGAGCAGTACTTC | CASSQGLAGVENEQYF
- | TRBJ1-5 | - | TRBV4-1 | TGCGCCAGCAGCCAAGATCTTAGGGGCGGCAATCAGCCCCAGCATTTT | CASSQDLRGGNQPQHF
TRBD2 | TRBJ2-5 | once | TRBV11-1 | TGTGCCAGCAGCTTAGGGAAGACTAGCGGGGGGGCTCGGGAGACCCAGTACTTC | CASSLGKTSGGARETQYF
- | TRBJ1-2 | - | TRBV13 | TGTGCCAGCAGCGTAATTAAGGGGAACTATGGCTACACCTTC | CASSVIKGNYGYTF
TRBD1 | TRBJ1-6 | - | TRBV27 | TGTGCCAGCAGTTTATACAGGGGAAAGGATTCACCCCTCCACTTT | CASSLYRGKDSPLHF
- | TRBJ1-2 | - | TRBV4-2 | TGTGCCAGCAGCCAAGACACCTATGGCTACACCTTC | CASSQDTYGYTF
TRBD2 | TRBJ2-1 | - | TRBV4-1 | TGCGCCAGCAGCCCCCCCCGGGCGGGAGCTTACAATGAGCAGTTCTTC | CASSPPRAGAYNEQFF
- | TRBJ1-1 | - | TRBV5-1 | TGCGCCAGCAGCCCTAGAGGGGTGGGGAAGAACACTGAAGCTTTCTTT | CASSPRGVGKNTEAFF
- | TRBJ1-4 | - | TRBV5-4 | TGTGCCAGCAGCTTGGGGGGGCATAATGAAAAACTGTTTTTT | CASSLGGHNEKLFF